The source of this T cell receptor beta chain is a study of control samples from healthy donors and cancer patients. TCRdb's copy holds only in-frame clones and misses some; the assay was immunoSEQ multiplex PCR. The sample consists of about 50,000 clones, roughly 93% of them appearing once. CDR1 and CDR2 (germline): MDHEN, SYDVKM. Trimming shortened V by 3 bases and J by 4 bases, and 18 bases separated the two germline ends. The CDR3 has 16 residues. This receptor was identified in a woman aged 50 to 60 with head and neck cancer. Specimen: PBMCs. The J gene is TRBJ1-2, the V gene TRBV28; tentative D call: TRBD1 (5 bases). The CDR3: CASSLGPRAYSYGYTF. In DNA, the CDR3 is TGTGCCAGCAGTTTGGGACCTAGGGCCTACTCCTATGGCTACACCTTC.